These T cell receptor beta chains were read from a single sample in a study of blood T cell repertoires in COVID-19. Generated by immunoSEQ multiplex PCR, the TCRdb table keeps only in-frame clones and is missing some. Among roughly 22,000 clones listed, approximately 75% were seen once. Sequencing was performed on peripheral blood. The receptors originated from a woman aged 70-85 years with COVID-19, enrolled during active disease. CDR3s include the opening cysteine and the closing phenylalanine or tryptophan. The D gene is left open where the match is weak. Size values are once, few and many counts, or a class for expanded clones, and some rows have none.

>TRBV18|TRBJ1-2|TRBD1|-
TGTGCCACCATAGGGGGCGACTATGGCTACACCTTC
CATIGGDYGYTF
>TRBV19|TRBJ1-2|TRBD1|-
TGTGCCAGTAGCTCGGACAGGGACTTCTATGGCTACACCTTC
CASSSDRDFYGYTF
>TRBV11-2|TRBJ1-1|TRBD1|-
TGTGCCAGCAGCTTAGCCCGGGACAGGGATCGGACCACTGAAGCTTTCTTT
CASSLARDRDRTTEAFF
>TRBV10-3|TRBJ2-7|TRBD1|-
TGTGCCATCAGGGACCGGGACAGGGAAGTCCACGAGCAGTACTTC
CAIRDRDREVHEQYF
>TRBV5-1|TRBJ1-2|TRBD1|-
TGCGCCAGCAGCTTTGACAGGGGCGATGGCTACACCTTC
CASSFDRGDGYTF
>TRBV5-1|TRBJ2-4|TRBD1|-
TGCGCCAGCAGCGAGGGACAGGGAAACATTCAGTACTTC
CASSEGQGNIQYF
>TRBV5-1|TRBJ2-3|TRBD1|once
TGCGCCAGCAGCCCCAGCGTCCCGGGACAGGGTTCGGATACGCAGTATTTT
CASSPSVPGQGSDTQYF
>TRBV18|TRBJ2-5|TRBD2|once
TGTGCCAGCTCAACCCGGACTAGCGGGATCGAAGAGACCCAGTACTTC
CASSTRTSGIEETQYF
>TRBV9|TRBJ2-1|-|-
TGTGCCAGCAGCGTAACTAGCTCGGTGCAGTTCTTC
CASSVTSSVQFF
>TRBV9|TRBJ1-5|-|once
TGTGCCAGCAGCGTATCAGGGTTTGTCAATCAGCCCCAGCATTTT
CASSVSGFVNQPQHF
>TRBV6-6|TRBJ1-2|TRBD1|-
TGTGCCAGCAGTTATGACAGGGGAGGGACGGGCTACACCTTC
CASSYDRGGTGYTF
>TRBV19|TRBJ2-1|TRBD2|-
TGTGCCAGTAGTCTTAGCGGGAGCTGGTCAAATGAGCAGTTCTTC
CASSLSGSWSNEQFF
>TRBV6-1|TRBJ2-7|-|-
TGTGCCAGCAGTGAATACTCACCTACGGGGCAGTACTTC
CASSEYSPTGQYF
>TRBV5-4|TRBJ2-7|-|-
TGTGCCAGCGGACAGTACTCCGACGAGCAGTACTTC
CASGQYSDEQYF
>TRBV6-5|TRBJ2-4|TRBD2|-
TGTGCCAGCAGTTACTCGATTAGCGGGGGGAAAAACATTCAGTACTTC
CASSYSISGGKNIQYF
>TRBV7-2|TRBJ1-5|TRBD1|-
TGTGCCAGCAGCTTAGCAGGCAGGGGGCATCAGCCCCAGCATTTT
CASSLAGRGHQPQHF
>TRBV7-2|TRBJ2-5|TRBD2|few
TGTGCCAGCAGCTTAACAGCGGGGGGGCAAGAGACCCAGTACTTC
CASSLTAGGQETQYF
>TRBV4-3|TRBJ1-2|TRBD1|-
TGCGCCAGCAGCCAGGGGCGGTGGACAGGGGGACATGGCTACACCTTC
CASSQGRWTGGHGYTF